This T cell receptor beta chain was identified during a study of identical twins. Details on this clonotype: As yet, its antigen is unknown.

Overall study findings and caveats: Modelling underestimated the level of out-of-frame TCR alpha sharing observed in monozygotic twins. Cord blood beta clonotypes that were abundant carried fewer insertions, and memory repertoires showed no such trend.

The authors used template switching to add a universal primer site and gave cDNA unique molecular identifiers. TCRdb ran MiXCR on the 5' RACE reads and lists one entry per CDR3 protein. This repertoire shows 350,000 to 500,000 distinct CDR3 sequences, approximately 18% found once; its top ten account for around 10%. Input material: naive T cells sorted from blood. The receptor's source is a middle-aged man in good health.

The CDR3 sequence: CASNLRQGLYEQYF. CDR3 DNA sequence: TGTGCCAGCAATTTGCGACAGGGCCTCTACGAGCAGTACTTC. The rearrangement uses TRBV6-5 and TRBJ2-7, with TRBD1 matching 7 bases. The length of the CDR3 is 14 residues. V gave up 7 bases and J gave up 3 bases; unmatched junction bases: 9. Germline V gene sequence: CDR1 MNHEY, CDR2 SVGAGI.